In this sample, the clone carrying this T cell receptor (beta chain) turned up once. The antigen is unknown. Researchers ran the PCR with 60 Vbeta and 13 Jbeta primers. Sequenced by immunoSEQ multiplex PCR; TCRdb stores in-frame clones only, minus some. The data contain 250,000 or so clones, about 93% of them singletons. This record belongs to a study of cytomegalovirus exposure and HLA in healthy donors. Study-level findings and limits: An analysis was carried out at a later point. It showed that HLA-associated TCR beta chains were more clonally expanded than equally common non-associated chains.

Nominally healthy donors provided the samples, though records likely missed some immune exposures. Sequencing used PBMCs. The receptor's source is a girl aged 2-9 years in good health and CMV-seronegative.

Here the CDR3 DNA reads TGTGCCACCAGCAGAGGTATCTATGGCTACACCTTC. It translates to CATSRGIYGYTF. The V call is TRBV15, the J call TRBJ1-2; no definite D call. In germline, CDR1 is LNHNV, CDR2 YYDKDF (reference sequence). There are 12 residues in the CDR3. V shed 1 base and J shed 4 bases, with 4 bases lying between them.